What follows are 8 T cell receptor beta chains derived from one specimen sequenced in a study of early T cells in non-severe SARS-CoV-2 infection. TCRdb redid the calling of the 5' RACE reads with MiXCR, one entry per CDR3 protein. This sample has more than 90,000 distinct CDR3 sequences, with about 12% found just once. The sequenced material came from whole blood. The source is an adult who was a healthcare worker with PCR-confirmed SARS-CoV-2 infection or an uninfected control (not recorded which).

This clonotype has just a few counts. The gene calls are TRBV20-1 and TRBJ1-1; D not resolved. Germline V gene sequence: CDR1 DFQATT, CDR2 SNEGSKA (reference sequence). CDR3 length: 12 amino acids. The ends were cut back, 6 bases at V and 1 base at J, with 9 bases in the middle. The CDR3 bases are TGCAGTGCGACCGAGACGAACACTGAAGCTTTCTTT. Amino acids: CSATETNTEAFF.

This clonotype occurred many times. Here the CDR3 reads CASGHLNTEAFF. In nucleotides, the CDR3 is TGTGCCAGCGGTCATCTTAACACTGAAGCTTTCTTT. This chain connects TRBV7-9 to TRBJ1-1; no firm D call. The germline gives CDR1 SEHNR, CDR2 FQNEAQ (reference sequence). CDR3 length equals 12 residues. V was trimmed by 8 bases and J by 2 bases, leaving 9 bases between them.

This clonotype was observed at least ten times. The CDR3 loop reads CASSPGTEAFF. Here the CDR3 DNA reads TGTGCCAGCTCACCGGGGACTGAAGCTTTCTTT. The chain combines TRBV18 with TRBJ1-1; D is ambiguous. V was shortened by 3 bases and J by 5 bases, with 4 bases between the two germline ends. The CDR3 spans 11 residues. The germline V gene has CDR1 KGHSH and CDR2 LQKENI.

This clonotype showed up many times. The chain uses TRBV6-2 or TRBV6-3 and TRBJ1-6; 7 nucleotides line up with TRBD1. Per germline, CDR1 MNHEY and CDR2 SVGEGT. The CDR3 is 16 amino acids. Germline trimming cut 4 bases from V and 5 bases from J; bases unmatched to any gene: 8. The CDR3 loop reads CASSFFPGQDNSPLHF. The CDR3 region has the DNA TGTGCCAGCAGTTTTTTTCCCGGACAGGATAATTCACCCCTCCACTTT.

This clonotype was detected a few times. This chain connects TRBV29-1 to TRBJ1-2; no clear D gene. V was shortened by 4 bases and J by 12 bases, with 6 bases between the two germline ends. The CDR3 has 8 residues. Germline lookup yields CDR1 SQVTM and CDR2 ANQGSEA. The CDR3 reads CSVGTNTF. CDR3 DNA sequence: TGCAGCGTTGGGACGAACACCTTC.

The chain is built from TRBV21-1 and TRBJ2-5; whether TRBD1, the table's D call, matches the DNA was not checked. TRBV21-1 is listed as a pseudogene. The CDR3 sequence is 16 residues long. The CDR3 region has the DNA TGTGCCAGCAGCATTGTAGGGCGGACGATCCAAGAGACCCAGTACTTC. It specifies CASSIVGRTIQETQYF.

The DNA of the CDR3 is TGTGCCAGCAGCTTAGTGCAGGGCCAAGAGACCCAGTACTTC. This gives the protein CASSLVQGQETQYF. The rearrangement uses TRBV7-9 and TRBJ2-5; perhaps TRBD1 as D (5 bases). The CDR3 is 14 amino acids. The germline gives CDR1 SEHNR, CDR2 FQNEAQ (reference sequence). V lost 1 base, J lost 1 base, and 7 bases lay in between.

The chain uses TRBV20-1 and TRBJ2-3; 7 positions match TRBD2. CDR3 length: 15 residues. Germline V gives CDR1 DFQATT, CDR2 SNEGSKA (reference sequence). J lost 2 bases, V lost 3 bases, and 8 bases had no gene match. Written as DNA, the CDR3 is TGCAGTGCTAGGGGGAGGGGAACTGACACAGATACGCAGTATTTT. It specifies CSARGRGTDTDTQYF.